This T cell receptor (beta chain) comes out of a study of blood T cell repertoires in COVID-19. On the study more broadly: The study drew acute and convalescent COVID-19 samples from the United States, Italy and Spain.

Trimming took 3 bases from V and 4 from J; bases not matched to a gene: 5. Per the germline V gene, CDR1 is MNHEY and CDR2 is SMNVEV (reference sequence). This CDR3 spans 14 amino acids. Methods used by the authors: Estimation of nucleated cell counts relied on the amplification of reference gene primers. Using immunoSEQ multiplex PCR, the repertoire was profiled, and TCRdb retains in-frame clones only, with some absent. The DNA gave D and trimming, while V, J and clone size come from that table. The data show some 60,000 clones, over 85% seen once. The chain has TRBV27 and TRBJ1-2; 7 nucleotides line up with TRBD1. The source of this sequence is a man aged 60 to 75 with acute or convalescent COVID-19. The sample taken for sequencing was peripheral blood. Here the CDR3 DNA reads TGTGCCAGCAGTTTTGACAGGGCCGGCTATGGCTACACCTTC. Protein: CASSFDRAGYGYTF.